This TCR beta chain was obtained from a study of control samples from healthy donors and cancer patients. Germline V CDR1 and CDR2: MRHNA, SNTAGT. The CDR3 consists of 14 residues. Trimming took off 2 bases at V and 6 bases at J, with 12 bases between the two ends. Measured with immunoSEQ multiplex PCR; TCRdb has only the in-frame clones, and not every one. The data hold about 150,000 clones, with over 90% observed a single time. The origin of this receptor is a man aged 50 to 59 in good health. This chain links TRBV6-4 with TRBJ2-3; D is perhaps TRBD1 (6 bases). Sequenced: blood. The chain's CDR3 is CASSDNRVRDTQYF. The CDR3 DNA is TGTGCCAGCAGTGACAACAGGGTGAGGGATACGCAGTATTTT.